Following are 21 T cell receptor beta chains from one sample sequenced in a study of CD8 T cells in Susac syndrome. With random hexamers, reverse transcription was performed on about 0.5 to 1 ug of RNA. MiXCR was run by TCRdb on the immunoSEQ multiplex PCR reads, yielding one entry per CDR3 protein. The table has some 2,000 distinct CDR3 sequences, roughly 77% seen once. For TEMRA sorting, memory subsets were defined by CD27 and CD45RA staining. Sequences were obtained from CD8+ TEMRA cells from PBMCs. The subset denotes: FACS-sorted terminally differentiated effector memory CD8+ T cells re-expressing CD45RA (CD8+ TEMRA). Receptor source: a human donor with Susac syndrome.

The genes are TRBV2 and TRBJ2-7; D not certain. Germline loops: CDR1 SNHLY, CDR2 FYNNEI. The CDR3 is made up of 13 amino acids. V was trimmed by 8 bases and J by 10 bases, leaving 21 bases between them. The CDR3 nucleotides are TGTGCCAGCGTTTCGACGAGTGACCTCGACCAGTACTTC. It specifies CASVSTSDLDQYF.

V gene TRBV15 combines with J gene TRBJ1-2; D call uncertain. Trimming took off 0 bases at V and 3 bases at J, with 8 bases between the two ends. The CDR3 contains 14 residues. Germline values: CDR1 LNHNV, CDR2 YYDKDF (reference sequence). The CDR3 nucleotides read TGTGCCACCAGCAGAGAGGGTTCGTACTATGGCTACACCTTC. Residues: CATSREGSYYGYTF. The full variable domain, in which reference TRBV15 and TRBJ1-2 provide the parts outside the CDR3, is DAMVIQNPRYQVTQFGKPVTLSCSQTLNHNVMYWYQQKSSQAPKLLFHYYDKDFNNEADTPDNFQSRRPNTSFCFLDIRSPGLGDTAMYLCATSREGSYYGYTFGSGTRLTVV.

The chain carries TRBV14 and TRBJ1-3; 8 nucleotides match TRBD1. Germline assignment: CDR1 SGHDN and CDR2 FVKESK. V dropped 0 bases and J dropped 0; count of bases not matched to a gene: 10. This CDR3 has 19 residues. The CDR3: CASSQEVGTGLYSGNTIYF. The CDR3 nucleotides are TGTGCCAGCAGCCAAGAGGTCGGGACAGGATTGTACTCTGGAAACACCATATATTTT.

This clonotype occurred a few times. This chain connects TRBV5-4 to TRBJ2-7; D may be TRBD1 (6 bases). CDR1 and CDR2 from the germline V gene are SGHNT and YYREEE (reference sequence). The CDR3 sequence is 15 residues long. The germline V and J ends were trimmed by 0 bases and 0 bases, with 10 bases remaining between them. The CDR3 sequence is CASSLETGISYEQYF. The CDR3, as DNA: TGTGCCAGCAGCTTGGAGACAGGAATCTCCTACGAGCAGTACTTC. Complete variable domain (other parts from reference TRBV5-4 and TRBJ2-7): ETGVTQSPTHLIKTRGQQVTLRCSSQSGHNTVSWYQQALGQGPQFIFQYYREEENGRGNFPPRFSGLQFPNYSSELNVNALELDDSALYLCASSLETGISYEQYFGPGTRLTVT.

The genes are TRBV19 and TRBJ1-2; D unresolved. Germline V CDR1 and CDR2: LNHDA, SQIVND (reference sequence). The CDR3 has 15 amino acids. V was shortened by 3 bases and J by 11 bases, with 22 bases between the two germline ends. In nucleotides, the CDR3 is TGTGCCAGTAGTATCGTAACGGAGGAGTGGTTTCGATACACCTTC. It translates to CASSIVTEEWFRYTF.

This clonotype is large (0.1 to 1%) within its sample. The rearrangement links TRBV6-5 to TRBJ2-3, with D perhaps TRBD2 (6 bases). The length of the CDR3 is 14 residues. V shed 0 bases and J shed 6 bases, with 10 bases lying between them. From germline, CDR1 is MNHEY and CDR2 SVGAGI. CDR3 amino acids: CASSYSTGLDTQYF. CDR3 bases: TGTGCCAGCAGTTACTCCACGGGACTCGATACGCAGTATTTT.

V usage is TRBV19 and J usage is TRBJ1-5; D ambiguous. Trimming took off 6 bases at V and 0 bases at J, with 18 bases between the two ends. The CDR3 consists of 17 residues. CDR1 and CDR2 (germline): LNHDA, SQIVND (reference sequence). CDR3 DNA: TGTGCCAGTAGCCCCGCCGAGACAAGTTATAGCAATCAGCCCCAGCATTTT. This encodes CASSPAETSYSNQPQHF.

J is TRBJ2-7 and V is TRBV13; D gene unclear. The CDR3 is 13 residues long. The ends were cut back, 4 bases at V and 0 bases at J, with 7 bases in the middle. Germline CDR1 reads PRHDT; CDR2 reads FYEKMQ (reference sequence). CDR3: CASSYWTSYEQYF. DNA of the CDR3: TGTGCCAGCAGCTACTGGACCTCCTACGAGCAGTACTTC. Full variable domain (missing parts from reference TRBV13 and TRBJ2-7): AAGVIQSPRHLIKEKRETATLKCYPIPRHDTVYWYQQGPGQDPQFLISFYEKMQSDKGSIPDRFSAQQFSDYHSELNMSSLELGDSALYFCASSYWTSYEQYFGPGTRLTVT.

The V gene is TRBV28, the J gene TRBJ2-6, with D unresolved. This CDR3 contains 16 residues. The V gene lost 6 bases and the J gene lost 5 bases, with 17 bases spanning the gap. The germline V gene has CDR1 MDHEN and CDR2 SYDVKM. The CDR3 sequence is CASSHQKACWANVLTF. The CDR3 region has the DNA TGTGCCAGCAGCCACCAGAAGGCCTGCTGGGCCAACGTCCTGACTTTC.

This chain's CDR3 is CNIRLNTEAFF. The CDR3, as DNA: TGCAACATCCGACTGAACACTGAAGCTTTCTTT. The chain links TRBV20-1 to TRBJ1-1; D unclear. The CDR3 spans 11 residues. Per germline, CDR1 DFQATT and CDR2 SNEGSKA (reference sequence).

The rearrangement uses TRBV25-1 and TRBJ1-2, with 12 bases aligning to TRBD1. The CDR3 contains 15 residues. The junction had 3 bases not matched to a gene; V was cut back by 1 base and J by 6 bases. Looked up from germline, CDR1 is MGHDK and CDR2 is SYGVNS. The DNA of the CDR3 is TGTGCCAGCAGTGAATGGGACAGGGGGCTTGATGGCTACACCTTC. Translating gives CASSEWDRGLDGYTF.

The chain couples TRBV12-3 or TRBV12-4 to TRBJ2-7, with 9 bases that match TRBD1. J lost 6 bases, V lost 1 base, and 4 bases had no gene match. The CDR3 is 14 amino acids. In DNA, the CDR3 is TGTGCCAGCAGTTTAGGGACAGGGGCCCTCGAGCAGTACTTC. As protein: CASSLGTGALEQYF.

In its sample, this clonotype ranks as large. The junction shows a germline mismatch at one end, possibly a read error. The J gene is TRBJ2-7, the V gene TRBV28; TRBD1 aligns across 11 bases. Germline V gene lookup returns CDR1 MDHEN and CDR2 SYDVKM. The CDR3 is 13 residues long. CDR3 residues: CGSGGTGGHEQYF. DNA for the CDR3: TGTGGCAGCGGGGGGACAGGGGGTCACGAGCAGTACTTC. Supplemented by reference TRBV28 and TRBJ2-7, the full variable domain reads DVKVTQSSRYLVKRTGEKVFLECVQDMDHENMFWYRQDPGLGLRLIYFSYDVKMKEKGDIPEGYSVSREKKERFSLILESASTNQTSMYLCGSGGTGGHEQYFGPGTRLTVT.

This sequence joins TRBV4-2 and TRBJ2-2; D unclear. Germline V gene lookup returns CDR1 LGHNA and CDR2 YNFKEQ. V was pared by 4 bases and J by 0 bases, with 9 bases between. The CDR3 consists of 15 residues. DNA of the CDR3: TGTGCCAGCAGCCCCTTCGGCCCGAACACCGGGGAGCTGTTTTTT. Translation: CASSPFGPNTGELFF.

V and J are TRBV4-3 and TRBJ2-2; no definite D call. The CDR3 contains 19 residues. Germline V gives CDR1 LGHNA, CDR2 YSLEER. V was clipped by 3 bases and J by 1 base, with 21 bases between them. The CDR3: CASSHPTLQRQRNTGELFF. For the CDR3, the DNA is TGCGCCAGCAGCCACCCTACTCTACAGCGCCAAAGGAACACCGGGGAGCTGTTTTTT.

This clonotype was seen a single time. The chain is built from TRBV12-3 or TRBV12-4 and TRBJ1-4; maybe TRBD1 (5 bases). The length of the CDR3 is 16 residues. V dropped 3 bases and J dropped 0 bases, with 11 bases sitting between them. In DNA form, the CDR3 reads TGTGCCAGCAGTTTTTGGGGACGGGCAACTAATGAAAAACTGTTTTTT. It yields the protein CASSFWGRATNEKLFF.

V gene TRBV7-3 combines with J gene TRBJ1-2, with D unclear. The CDR3 extends over 16 amino acids. CDR1 is SGHTA, CDR2 FQGTGA, per germline. V was clipped by 2 bases and J by 4 bases, with 17 bases between them. In nucleotides, the CDR3 is TGTGCCAGCAGCTTATATTCCGGCAGGACTCTCTATGGCTACACCTTC. This encodes CASSLYSGRTLYGYTF.

Note on this clonotype: Mismatch with germline at one junction end may stem from a read error. This chain links TRBV5-1 with TRBJ2-7, with TRBD1 matching over 9 bases. CDR1 and CDR2 from the germline V gene are SGHRS and YFSETQ. This CDR3 has 17 residues. In nucleotides, the CDR3 is TGCGCCCGCAGCTTGGGCTCCTCCGGGACAGGGAGCTACGAGCAGTACTTC. This translates into CARSLGSSGTGSYEQYF.

This clonotype was seen only a few times. This rearrangement joins TRBV6-1 to TRBJ1-2, with 7 bases aligning to TRBD1. J was trimmed by 5 bases and V by 6 bases; bases with no gene match: 6. CDR1 is MNHNS, CDR2 SASEGT, per germline. This CDR3 contains 13 residues. The CDR3 region has the DNA TGTGCCAGCAGCCTTGGGACAGAGTATGGCTACACCTTC. It yields the protein CASSLGTEYGYTF.

The chain carries TRBV7-2 and TRBJ2-3; D uncertain. Germline-derived CDR1 and CDR2 are SGHTA and FQGNSA. This CDR3 is 13 amino acids long. V was clipped by 3 bases and J by 2 bases, with 6 bases between them. CDR3 sequence reads: CASSLGYTDTQYF. The CDR3 DNA sequence: TGTGCCAGCAGCTTGGGATACACAGATACGCAGTATTTT.

The V and J genes are TRBV7-9 and TRBJ2-7; 7 positions agree with TRBD1. In germline, CDR1 is SEHNR, CDR2 FQNEAQ (reference sequence). The CDR3 runs 13 residues. V lost 5 bases to trimming and J lost 3 bases; unmatched junction nucleotides: 4. CDR3 residues: CASSLDRVYEQYF. In DNA form, the CDR3 reads TGTGCCAGCAGCCTAGACAGGGTCTACGAGCAGTACTTC.